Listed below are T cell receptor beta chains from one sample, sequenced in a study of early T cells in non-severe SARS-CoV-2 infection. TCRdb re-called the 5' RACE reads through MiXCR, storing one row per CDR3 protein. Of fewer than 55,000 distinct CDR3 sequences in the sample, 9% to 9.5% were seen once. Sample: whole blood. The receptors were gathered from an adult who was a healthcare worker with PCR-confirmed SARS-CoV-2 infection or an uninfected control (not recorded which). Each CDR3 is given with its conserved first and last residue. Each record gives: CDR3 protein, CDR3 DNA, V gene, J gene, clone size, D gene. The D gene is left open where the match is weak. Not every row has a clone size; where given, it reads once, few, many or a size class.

CATKGEGTNTGELFF	TGTGCCACCAAAGGAGAGGGGACGAACACCGGGGAGCTGTTTTTT	TRBV24-1	TRBJ2-2	many	NA
CASSSITSNNEQFF	TGTGCCAGCAGCTCCATTACCTCGAACAATGAGCAGTTCTTC	TRBV4-2	TRBJ2-1	few	NA
CASSSGGAGELFF	TGTGCCAGTAGTAGCGGGGGAGCCGGGGAGCTGTTTTTT	TRBV19	TRBJ2-2	NA	TRBD2
CSAPPGLAGTYQETQYF	TGCAGTGCCCCTCCGGGACTAGCGGGGACGTACCAAGAGACCCAGTACTTC	TRBV20-1	TRBJ2-5	many	TRBD2
CASSSSGTGVDTQYF	TGTGCCAGCAGCTCGAGCGGGACAGGGGTAGATACGCAGTATTTT	TRBV7-2	TRBJ2-3	NA	TRBD1
CASSLWGTTDTQYF	TGTGCCAGCAGCTTATGGGGGACAACCGATACGCAGTATTTT	TRBV7-2	TRBJ2-3	NA	NA
CASSQLMDSYSGANVLTF	TGTGCCAGCAGCCAACTAATGGACAGCTACTCTGGGGCCAACGTCCTGACTTTC	TRBV11-2	TRBJ2-6	many	NA
CASSQDYGAGGLETQYF	TGTGCCAGCAGCCAAGATTACGGAGCGGGGGGGCTTGAGACCCAGTACTTC	TRBV4-2	TRBJ2-5	many	TRBD2
CASSQEASGSISSYNEQFF	TGCGCCAGCAGCCAAGAAGCTAGCGGGAGCATAAGCTCCTACAATGAGCAGTTCTTC	TRBV4-1	TRBJ2-1	few	TRBD2
CAISGLGGGTDTQYF	TGTGCCATCAGCGGACTGGGCGGCGGCACAGATACGCAGTATTTT	TRBV10-3	TRBJ2-3	many	NA
CSAPGPGYEQYF	TGCAGTGCCCCGGGACCGGGATACGAGCAGTACTTC	TRBV20-1	TRBJ2-7	many	NA
CASSDGTGSEKLFFDGTGSEKLFF	NA	TRBV5-1	TRBJ1-4	few	NA
CASSALAGDGYTF	TGTGCCAGCAGTGCTTTGGCAGGGGATGGCTACACCTTC	TRBV25-1	TRBJ1-2	NA	NA
CASGDVENEKLFF	TGTGCCAGTGGGGACGTCGAGAATGAAAAACTGTTTTTT	TRBV19	TRBJ1-4	few	NA
CASSPLSGGAYNEQFF	TGTGCCAGCAGCCCCCTTAGCGGGGGGGCCTACAATGAGCAGTTCTTC	TRBV7-2	TRBJ2-1	many	TRBD2
CSARTSGFLGSEQYF	TGCAGTGCCCGGACTTCGGGGTTCTTAGGGAGCGAGCAGTACTTC	TRBV20-1	TRBJ2-7	many	NA
CSALRGVGPYEQYF	TGCAGTGCTTTAAGGGGGGTCGGACCCTACGAGCAGTACTTC	TRBV20-1	TRBJ2-7	many	NA
CASSQGLGRETQYF	TGCGCCAGCAGCCAAGGACTAGGTCGAGAGACCCAGTACTTC	TRBV4-1	TRBJ2-5	many	NA
CASSPAPGWRTDTQYF	TGTGCCAGCAGCCCAGCCCCGGGATGGAGGACAGATACGCAGTATTTT	TRBV14	TRBJ2-3	few	NA
CAISGGGREDTQYF	TGTGCCATCAGTGGGGGGGGCCGGGAAGATACGCAGTATTTT	TRBV10-3	TRBJ2-3	NA	NA
CASATTGTEAFF	TGTGCTAGTGCCACTACAGGCACTGAAGCTTTCTTT	TRBV12-5	TRBJ1-1	many	NA
CASSVEGELFF	TGTGCCAGCAGCGTAGAAGGGGAGCTGTTTTTT	TRBV9	TRBJ2-2	many	NA
CATSDWGGPSGGGELFF	TGTGCCACCAGTGATTGGGGGGGACCCTCAGGCGGCGGGGAGCTGTTTTTT	TRBV24-1	TRBJ2-2	many	TRBD2
CSVEDGSGGANEKLFF	TGCAGCGTTGAAGACGGATCAGGGGGAGCTAATGAAAAACTGTTTTTT	TRBV29-1	TRBJ1-4	NA	TRBD1
CASSSLRGGSRDTQYF	TGTGCCAGCAGTTCCCTTCGCGGCGGATCAAGGGATACGCAGTATTTT	TRBV9	TRBJ2-3	many	NA
CASSNNRVSEAFF	TGTGCCAGCAGTAATAACAGGGTCTCTGAAGCTTTCTTT	TRBV6-1	TRBJ1-1	NA	NA
CSAPQTGGYYEQYF	TGCAGTGCACCACAGACAGGCGGATACTACGAGCAGTACTTC	TRBV20-1	TRBJ2-7	few	NA
CASSFRTGERETQYF	TGTGCCAGCAGCTTTCGAACGGGAGAGCGAGAGACCCAGTACTTC	TRBV7-3	TRBJ2-5	many	NA
CATTSTGASGETQYF	TGTGCTACCACTTCTACAGGGGCGTCGGGGGAGACCCAGTACTTC	TRBV10-3	TRBJ2-5	many	TRBD1
CASSLSLADYNEQFF	TGTGCCAGCAGCTTGTCGCTAGCGGACTACAATGAGCAGTTCTTC	TRBV5-5	TRBJ2-1	few	TRBD2
CASSLAGGSDTGELFF	TGCGCCAGCAGCTTGGCCGGGGGCTCGGACACCGGGGAGCTGTTTTTT	TRBV5-1	TRBJ2-2	many	NA
CATSDLGRNTGELFF	TGTGCCACCAGTGATTTGGGCAGGAACACCGGGGAGCTGTTTTTT	TRBV24-1	TRBJ2-2	NA	NA
CSATDPGGGNKETQYF	TGCAGTGCTACCGACCCGGGGGGCGGGAATAAAGAGACCCAGTACTTC	TRBV20-1	TRBJ2-5	many	NA
CASSLWADVNEQFF	TGTGCCAGCAGCCTCTGGGCTGACGTCAATGAGCAGTTCTTC	TRBV14	TRBJ2-1	NA	NA
CASRQTGYEQYF	TGTGCCAGCAGGCAGACAGGGTACGAGCAGTACTTC	TRBV2	TRBJ2-7	NA	TRBD1
CSAAGSSYNEQFF	TGCAGCGCCGCAGGGAGCTCCTACAATGAGCAGTTCTTC	TRBV29-1	TRBJ2-1	few	NA
CASSRDRGYNEQFF	TGTGCCAGCAGCAGGGACAGGGGCTACAATGAGCAGTTCTTC	TRBV5-6	TRBJ2-1	few	TRBD1
CASSLGAGESYTF	TGCGCCAGCAGCTTGGGTGCAGGAGAGAGCTACACCTTC	TRBV5-1	TRBJ1-2	many	NA
CASSLSRMGYTF	TGTGCCAGCAGCCTCTCCAGGATGGGCTACACCTTC	TRBV14	TRBJ1-2	many	NA
CASSSPGQGKAEAFF	TGTGCCAGCAGCTCCCCCGGACAGGGGAAAGCTGAAGCTTTCTTT	TRBV7-9	TRBJ1-1	few	TRBD1
CASSFPWKADQPQHF	TGTGCCAGCAGTTTTCCGTGGAAGGCGGATCAGCCCCAGCATTTT	TRBV6-2/TRBV6-3	TRBJ1-5	many	NA
CASSLWAGNTEAFF	TGTGCCAGCAGTTTATGGGCAGGCAACACTGAAGCTTTCTTT	TRBV6-6	TRBJ1-1	many	NA
CASSSNPDREGTEAFF	TGTGCCAGTAGTTCTAACCCCGACAGGGAGGGAACTGAAGCTTTCTTT	TRBV19	TRBJ1-1	many	TRBD1
CASSLAAASYNEQFF	TGTGCCAGCAGTTTAGCGGCCGCCTCCTACAATGAGCAGTTCTTC	TRBV6-5	TRBJ2-1	many	NA
CASTTKGQRVYGYTF	TGTGCCAGCACGACAAAGGGGCAGAGAGTCTATGGCTACACCTTC	TRBV7-2	TRBJ1-2	few	NA
CASSLRRGWAGELFF	TGTGCCAGCAGCCTTCGTCGGGGTTGGGCCGGGGAGCTGTTTTTT	TRBV6-2/TRBV6-3	TRBJ2-2	NA	NA
CASSLKVNRAHTGELFF	TGTGCCAGCAGCTTAAAGGTGAACAGGGCCCACACCGGGGAGCTGTTTTTT	TRBV7-3	TRBJ2-2	many	NA
CASSQDRNPVLNEKLFF	TGCGCCAGCAGCCAAGACCGGAACCCTGTGCTCAATGAAAAACTGTTTTTT	TRBV4-3	TRBJ1-4	many	NA